Below, 29 T cell receptor beta chains from the same sample are listed, as sequenced in a study of T cell responses to AZD1222 COVID-19 vaccine. The repertoire was sequenced with immunoSEQ multiplex PCR; TCRdb's copy has only in-frame clones and lacks some. The data contain roughly 190,000 clones, around 92% of them singletons. This material consisted of peripheral blood, taken on day 0 of AZD1222 vaccination. The receptor set was obtained from an adult in good health.

This chain connects TRBV28 to TRBJ1-5; D is uncertain. CDR1 is MDHEN, CDR2 SYDVKM, per germline. Trimming removed 4 bases from V and 4 bases from J, with 14 bases in between. The CDR3 is 15 amino acids. The DNA of the CDR3 is TGTGCCAGCAGTTACGGCGGCGGTAAGAATCAGCCCCAGCATTTT. Translation: CASSYGGGKNQPQHF. Together with reference TRBV28 and TRBJ1-5, the CDR3 gives the full variable domain: DVKVTQSSRYLVKRTGEKVFLECVQDMDHENMFWYRQDPGLGLRLIYFSYDVKMKEKGDIPEGYSVSREKKERFSLILESASTNQTSMYLCASSYGGGKNQPQHFGDGTRLSIL.

The chain has TRBV6-2 or TRBV6-3 and TRBJ1-1; tentatively, D is TRBD1 (6 bases). Germline CDR1 MNHEY, CDR2 SVGEGT. There are 17 residues in the CDR3. Trimming took off 5 bases at V and 0 bases at J, with 19 bases between the two ends. The CDR3 loop is CASSGGGGPGMNTEAFF. Written as DNA, the CDR3 is TGTGCCAGCAGTGGGGGGGGCGGCCCAGGGATGAACACTGAAGCTTTCTTT.

V is TRBV2 and J is TRBJ2-3; D may be TRBD2 (6 bases). The germline V and J ends were trimmed by 3 bases and 0 bases, with 7 bases remaining between them. The CDR3 covers 14 residues. Germline CDR1 SNHLY, CDR2 FYNNEI. The CDR3 is CASSEGLSTDTQYF. The CDR3 region has the DNA TGTGCCAGCAGTGAGGGACTGAGCACAGATACGCAGTATTTT.

This chain links TRBV4-3 with TRBJ1-1; the match to TRBD1 covers 7 bases. J gave up 3 bases and V 3 bases, and 7 bases lay outside the gene matches. Germline V gene data show CDR1 as LGHNA and CDR2 as YSLEER. CDR3 length: 15 residues. CDR3 DNA sequence: TGCGCCAGCAGCCAGGATCAGACAGGGTACACTGAAGCTTTCTTT. Translated: CASSQDQTGYTEAFF.

This chain links TRBV5-4 with TRBJ1-5; TRBD1 matches at 8 bases. V dropped 0 bases and J dropped 0; count of bases not matched to a gene: 8. There are 18 residues in the CDR3. CDR1 is SGHNT, CDR2 YYREEE, per germline (reference sequence). The CDR3 region is CASSLGTGLSTSNQPQHF. As DNA, the CDR3 is TGTGCCAGCAGCTTGGGGACAGGGCTATCTACTAGCAATCAGCCCCAGCATTTT.

The CDR3 sequence: CASSPGGGNSPLHF. The CDR3 DNA reads as TGTGCCAGCTCACCAGGGGGTGGGAATTCACCCCTCCACTTT. The chain links TRBV18 to TRBJ1-6; D is perhaps TRBD1 (5 bases). Per germline, CDR1 KGHSH and CDR2 LQKENI. This CDR3 is 14 amino acids long. Trimming shortened V by 2 bases and J by 7 bases, and 9 bases separated the two germline ends.

The chain carries TRBV6-5 and TRBJ1-2, with D maybe TRBD1 (6 bases). CDR3 length: 15 residues. Germline V gives CDR1 MNHEY, CDR2 SVGAGI. The V and J ends lost 6 bases and 14 bases respectively, with 28 bases between them. CDR3 sequence: CASRGGPGVRDVYTF. The DNA of the CDR3 is TGTGCCAGCAGGGGGGGCCCTGGAGTACGTGATGTTTATACCTTC.

This chain connects TRBV14 to TRBJ2-2; a possible D gene is TRBD2 (5 bases). Germline V gene lookup returns CDR1 SGHDN and CDR2 FVKESK. This CDR3 is 15 amino acids long. Trimming shortened V by 4 bases and J by 6 bases, and 15 bases separated the two germline ends. In DNA, the CDR3 is TGTGCCAGCAGCCTTCGCCCCCCGAGGGCCGGGGAGCTGTTTTTT. Protein: CASSLRPPRAGELFF.

J is TRBJ1-1 and V is TRBV4-1, with TRBD1 matching over 10 bases. The CDR3 consists of 17 residues. The germline CDR1 and CDR2 sequences are MGHRA and YSYEKL. After removal of 1 base from V and 6 bases from J, the junction contained 11 bases not matched to a gene. The CDR3 coding sequence is TGCGCCAGCAGCCAAGCTACCTCGGGACAGGGGCCTTCTGAAGCTTTCTTT. This translates into CASSQATSGQGPSEAFF.

This clone was found once. V gene TRBV5-1 combines with J gene TRBJ1-4; 9 nucleotides align to TRBD1. With 3 bases clipped from V and 4 bases from J, the junction kept 1 base outside the gene matches. The CDR3 is 14 residues long. Germline CDR1 and CDR2: SGHRS and YFSETQ. Written as DNA, the CDR3 is TGCGCCAGCAGCTCGGGACAGGGTAATGAAAAACTGTTTTTT. Its translation is CASSSGQGNEKLFF. Filled out from reference TRBV5-1 and TRBJ1-4, the complete variable domain reads KAGVTQTPRYLIKTRGQQVTLSCSPISGHRSVSWYQQTPGQGLQFLFEYFSETQRNKGNFPGRFSGRQFSNSRSEMNVSTLELGDSALYLCASSSGQGNEKLFFGSGTQLSVL.

This rearrangement joins TRBV30 to TRBJ2-7; possible D gene TRBD2, 6 bases. This CDR3 contains 11 residues. The V end lost 0 bases, the J end lost 10 bases, and 10 bases lay between the germline ends. Germline V CDR1 and CDR2: GTSNPN, SVGIG (reference sequence). The CDR3 sequence: CAWSVRDCQYF. The CDR3 DNA sequence: TGTGCCTGGAGTGTCCGGGACTGCCAGTACTTC. Full variable domain (rest looked up from reference TRBV30 and TRBJ2-7): SQTIHQWPATLVQPVGSPLSLECTVEGTSNPNLYWYRQAAGRGLQLLFYSVGIGQISSEVPQNLSASRPQDRQFILSSKKLLLSDSGFYLCAWSVRDCQYFGPGTRLTVT.

V usage is TRBV6-2 or TRBV6-3 and J usage is TRBJ2-7; D is uncertain. The V gene's germline CDR1 is MNHEY and CDR2 SVGEGT. Trimming removed 3 bases at V and 6 bases at J, with 15 bases between. CDR3 length: 14 amino acids. CDR3 region: CASSYVPAGREQYF. The CDR3 DNA reads TGTGCCAGCAGTTATGTCCCCGCTGGGCGCGAGCAGTACTTC.

The CDR3 reads CASSQDQGYEQYF. CDR3 coding DNA: TGTGCCAGCAGCCAAGATCAGGGGTACGAGCAGTACTTC. V is TRBV4-2 and J is TRBJ2-7; a weak D match, TRBD1 (6 bases). This CDR3 has 13 amino acids. V was clipped by 0 bases and J by 4 bases, with 7 bases between them. Germline V gene lookup returns CDR1 LGHNA and CDR2 YNFKEQ.

The chain uses TRBV19 and TRBJ1-2; D is uncertain. The CDR3 length is 13 residues. Trimming removed 7 bases at V and 4 bases at J, with 13 bases between. Germline CDR1 LNHDA, CDR2 SQIVND (reference sequence). CDR3 residues: CASTQSGSYGYTF. The CDR3, as DNA: TGTGCCAGTACTCAGAGCGGCAGCTATGGCTACACCTTC.

The count of this clone is one. The chain joins TRBV6-5 to TRBJ1-1, with D unclear. The germline V and J ends were trimmed by 5 bases and 3 bases, with 10 bases remaining between them. CDR1 and CDR2 from the germline V gene are MNHEY and SVGAGI. CDR3 size: 13 residues. CDR3 bases: TGTGCCAGCAGTCCATTCGGGCACACTGAAGCTTTCTTT. Translating gives CASSPFGHTEAFF.

The rearrangement joins TRBV11-3 to TRBJ2-2; D ambiguous. Per the germline V gene, CDR1 is SGHNT and CDR2 is YENEEA. V was trimmed by 2 bases and J by 2 bases, leaving 15 bases between them. This CDR3 is built from 17 residues. The CDR3 nucleotides are TGTGCCAGCAGCTTATTTTTAGGTCCTCCTAACACCGGGGAGCTGTTTTTT. This translates into CASSLFLGPPNTGELFF.

The V gene is TRBV18, the J gene TRBJ2-2, with D possibly matching TRBD1 (5 bases). With 4 bases removed from V and 0 bases from J, the gap between germline ends came to 12 bases. CDR1 and CDR2 from the germline V gene are KGHSH and LQKENI. This CDR3 contains 16 residues. The CDR3 protein is CASSLRRQTNTGELFF. The CDR3 DNA reads TGTGCCAGCTCACTCCGTCGACAGACGAACACCGGGGAGCTGTTTTTT. Full variable domain (rest looked up from reference TRBV18 and TRBJ2-2): NAGVMQNPRHLVRRRGQEARLRCSPMKGHSHVYWYRQLPEEGLKFMVYLQKENIIDESGMPKERFSAEFPKEGPSILRIQQVVRGDSAAYFCASSLRRQTNTGELFFGEGSRLTVL.

V is TRBV30 and J is TRBJ1-6, with D perhaps matching TRBD1 (6 bases). CDR3 length: 14 residues. V lost 4 bases and J lost 10, with 17 bases in between. Germline assignment: CDR1 GTSNPN and CDR2 SVGIG (reference sequence). CDR3 in amino acids: CAWKTGLIGSPLHF. The DNA for the CDR3 is TGTGCCTGGAAGACAGGCTTAATAGGGTCACCCCTCCACTTT.

The genes are TRBV5-1 and TRBJ2-1; 11 nucleotides agree with TRBD2. The junction had 7 bases not matched to a gene; V was cut back by 4 bases and J by 4 bases. This CDR3 spans 16 amino acids. Germline CDR1 reads SGHRS; CDR2 reads YFSETQ. CDR3 sequence (DNA): TGCGCCAGCAGCACCCGGACTAGCGGGTATTACAATGAGCAGTTCTTC. This sequence encodes CASSTRTSGYYNEQFF.

This rearrangement joins TRBV6-5 to TRBJ1-1, with D possibly being TRBD1 (5 bases). The CDR3 spans 14 residues. Germline V lookup: CDR1 MNHEY, CDR2 SVGAGI. The germline V and J ends were trimmed by 8 bases and 3 bases, with 16 bases remaining between them. CDR3 sequence: CASPLPGVHTEAFF. The CDR3, as DNA: TGTGCCAGCCCCCTTCCGGGGGTGCACACTGAAGCTTTCTTT.

The chain links TRBV28 to TRBJ2-7; possibly TRBD1 or TRBD2 for D (5 bases each). Germline CDR1 is MDHEN and CDR2 is SYDVKM. The V and J ends lost 2 bases and 5 bases respectively, with 19 bases between them. CDR3 length equals 16 residues. CDR3 nucleotide sequence: TGTGCCAGCAGTTTAAATACTAGGCCAGGGTGGCACGAGCAGTACTTC. Encoded protein: CASSLNTRPGWHEQYF.

The rearrangement joins TRBV15 to TRBJ1-2; a possible D gene is TRBD1 (6 bases). V lost 1 base and J 13 bases, leaving 16 bases between the germline ends. The CDR3 is 13 residues long. Germline CDR1 LNHNV, CDR2 YYDKDF (reference sequence). CDR3 DNA: TGTGCCACCAGCAGAGGTCTGACAGGCCCCATCACCTTC. It is translated as CATSRGLTGPITF.

V is TRBV6-1 and J is TRBJ1-1; D ambiguous. Germline V CDR1 and CDR2: MNHNS, SASEGT. The CDR3 is made up of 13 amino acids. The V gene lost 3 bases and the J gene lost 5 bases, with 10 bases spanning the gap. The CDR3 sequence is CASSDLVRTEAFF. CDR3 nucleotides: TGTGCCAGCAGTGATCTCGTCAGAACTGAAGCTTTCTTT.

V gene TRBV7-6 combines with J gene TRBJ1-1, with D maybe TRBD1 (5 bases). The CDR3 is 16 amino acids. V lost 5 bases and J lost 0, with 16 bases in between. The germline V gene has CDR1 SGHVS and CDR2 FNYEAQ. The CDR3 sequence: CASSRQGPELNTEAFF. CDR3 nucleotide sequence: TGTGCCAGCAGCCGGCAGGGCCCAGAATTGAACACTGAAGCTTTCTTT. The whole variable domain, remainder taken from reference TRBV7-6 and TRBJ1-1, is GAGVSQSPRYKVTKRGQDVALRCDPISGHVSLYWYRQALGQGPEFLTYFNYEAQQDKSGLPNDRFSAERPEGSISTLTIQRTEQRDSAMYRCASSRQGPELNTEAFFGQGTRLTVV.

The J gene is TRBJ2-3, the V gene TRBV3-1 (or the pseudogene TRBV3-2); D remains unclear. This CDR3 contains 15 residues. V dropped 0 bases and J dropped 7 bases, with 14 bases sitting between them. Germline CDR1 and CDR2: LGHDT and YNNKEL (reference sequence). The CDR3 is CASSQEGLRRNTQYF. DNA of the CDR3: TGTGCCAGCAGCCAAGAGGGTCTGAGGCGGAATACGCAGTATTTT.

This rearrangement joins TRBV5-1 to TRBJ2-1; no firm D call. CDR3 length: 12 residues. The V gene lost 2 bases and the J gene lost 7 bases, with 7 bases spanning the gap. CDR1 and CDR2 (germline): SGHRS, YFSETQ. CDR3 in DNA: TGCGCCAGCAGCTTCGTCGGGAATGAGCAGTTCTTC. This encodes CASSFVGNEQFF.

V usage is TRBV7-2 and J usage is TRBJ1-6; D not resolved. This CDR3 has 14 amino acids. V lost 2 bases, J lost 8 bases, and 10 bases lay in between. Germline CDR1 and CDR2: SGHTA and FQGNSA. The CDR3 DNA reads TGTGCCAGCAGCTTAAGAGGGAGGGATTCACCCCTCCACTTT. The encoded protein is CASSLRGRDSPLHF.

The CDR3 sequence: CASSYVGGGYTF. The CDR3 region has the DNA TGTGCCAGCAGTTACGTGGGAGGGGGCTACACCTTC. This chain joins TRBV6-2 or TRBV6-3 and TRBJ1-2; D is undetermined. The germline V gene encodes CDR1 MNHEY and CDR2 SVGEGT. The CDR3 loop spans 12 amino acids. V lost 2 bases, J lost 8 bases, and 9 bases lay in between.

A single count supports this clone. J is TRBJ1-1 and V is TRBV7-9; maybe TRBD1 (6 bases). Germline V CDR1 and CDR2: SEHNR, FQNEAQ (reference sequence). CDR3 length: 13 residues. Trimming pared 3 bases from V and 4 bases from J, leaving 9 bases between. CDR3 loop: CASSFPGATEAFF. The CDR3 coding sequence is TGTGCCAGCAGCTTTCCGGGGGCCACTGAAGCTTTCTTT.